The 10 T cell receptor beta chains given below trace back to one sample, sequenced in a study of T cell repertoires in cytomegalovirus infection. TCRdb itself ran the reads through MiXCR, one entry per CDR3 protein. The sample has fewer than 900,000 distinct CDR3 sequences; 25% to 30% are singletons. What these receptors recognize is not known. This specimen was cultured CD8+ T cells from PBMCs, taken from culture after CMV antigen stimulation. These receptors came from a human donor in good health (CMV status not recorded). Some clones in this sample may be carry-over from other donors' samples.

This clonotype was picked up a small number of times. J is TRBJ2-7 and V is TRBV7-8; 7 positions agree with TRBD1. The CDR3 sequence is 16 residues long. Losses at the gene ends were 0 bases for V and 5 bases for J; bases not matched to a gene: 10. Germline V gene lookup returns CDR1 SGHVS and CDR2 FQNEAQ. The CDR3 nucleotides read TGTGCCAGCAGCTTAGCCGTAAATACAGGGGAGCACGAGCAGTACTTC. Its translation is CASSLAVNTGEHEQYF.

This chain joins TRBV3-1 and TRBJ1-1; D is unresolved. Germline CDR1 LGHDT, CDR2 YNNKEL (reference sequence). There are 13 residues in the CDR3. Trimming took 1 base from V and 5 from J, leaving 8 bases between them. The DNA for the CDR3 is TGTGCCAGCAGCCAAGTCAGGAGGACTGAAGCTTTCTTT. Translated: CASSQVRRTEAFF.

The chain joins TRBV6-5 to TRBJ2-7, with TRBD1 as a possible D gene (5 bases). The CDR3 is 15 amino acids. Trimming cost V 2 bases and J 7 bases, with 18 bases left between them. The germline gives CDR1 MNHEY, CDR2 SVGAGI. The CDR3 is CASSYNGHPTSEQYV. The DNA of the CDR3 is TGTGCCAGCAGTTACAACGGACATCCGACGTCAGAGCAGTACGTC.

The CDR3 loop is CASFGTILTGELFF. The CDR3 DNA is TGTGCCAGCTTCGGGACTATCCTCACCGGGGAGCTGTTTTTT. This chain uses TRBV7-9 with TRBJ2-2; 7 nucleotides line up with TRBD2. CDR1 and CDR2 (germline): SEHNR, FQNEAQ (reference sequence). The trim removed 8 bases at V and 4 bases at J, leaving 7 bases unmatched. The CDR3 has 14 residues.

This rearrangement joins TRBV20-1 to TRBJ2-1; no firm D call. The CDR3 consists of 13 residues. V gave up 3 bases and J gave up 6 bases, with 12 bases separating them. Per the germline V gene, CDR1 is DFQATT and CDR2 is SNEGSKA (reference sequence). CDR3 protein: CSASPDLGNEQFF. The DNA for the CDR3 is TGCAGTGCTAGCCCCGACTTGGGCAATGAGCAGTTCTTC.

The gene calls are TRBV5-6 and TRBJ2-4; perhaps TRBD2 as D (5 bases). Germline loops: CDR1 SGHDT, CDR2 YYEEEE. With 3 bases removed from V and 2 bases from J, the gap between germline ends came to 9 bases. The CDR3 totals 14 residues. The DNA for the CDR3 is TGTGCCAGCAGCTGGCGAGGGTCCAAAAACATTCAGTACTTC. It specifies CASSWRGSKNIQYF.

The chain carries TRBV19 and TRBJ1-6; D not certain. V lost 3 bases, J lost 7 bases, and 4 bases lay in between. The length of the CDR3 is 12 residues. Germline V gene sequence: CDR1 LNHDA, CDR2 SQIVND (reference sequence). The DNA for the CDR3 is TGTGCCAGTAGTATCGAGAATTCACCCCTCCACTTT. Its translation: CASSIENSPLHF.

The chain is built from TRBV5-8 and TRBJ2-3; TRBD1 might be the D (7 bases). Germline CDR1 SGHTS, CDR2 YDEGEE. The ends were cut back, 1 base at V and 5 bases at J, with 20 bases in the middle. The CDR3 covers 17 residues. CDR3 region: CASSLKGGRGREDTQYF. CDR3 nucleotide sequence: TGTGCCAGCAGCTTGAAAGGCGGAAGGGGGCGGGAAGATACGCAGTATTTT.

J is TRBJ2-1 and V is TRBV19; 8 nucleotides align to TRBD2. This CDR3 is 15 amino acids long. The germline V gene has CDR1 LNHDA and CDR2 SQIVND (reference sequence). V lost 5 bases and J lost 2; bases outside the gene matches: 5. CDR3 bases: TGTGCCAGTAGTCTACCGGGGGGGCCCTACAATGAGCAGTTCTTC. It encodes CASSLPGGPYNEQFF. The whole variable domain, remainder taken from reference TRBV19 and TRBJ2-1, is DGGITQSPKYLFRKEGQNVTLSCEQNLNHDAMYWYRQDPGQGLRLIYYSQIVNDFQKGDIAEGYSVSREKKESFPLTVTSAQKNPTAFYLCASSLPGGPYNEQFFGPGTRLTVL.

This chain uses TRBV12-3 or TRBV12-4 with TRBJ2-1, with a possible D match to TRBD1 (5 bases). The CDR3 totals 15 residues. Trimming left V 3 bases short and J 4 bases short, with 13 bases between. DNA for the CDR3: TGTGCCAGCAGTTTGCCCCCGACAGATTACAATGAGCAGTTCTTC. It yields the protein CASSLPPTDYNEQFF.